This T cell receptor beta chain was observed in a study of OX40 agonist ivuxolimab in advanced cancers. Study-wide context: Enrolled patients in dose escalation had cancers that were hepatocellular carcinoma, melanoma, renal cell or head and neck cancer. Study-level findings and limits: Part of the nonresponder group also had normalized T-cell clonal expansion that was low.

About this clone: Its cognate antigen is unknown.

The table came from immunoSEQ multiplex PCR; TCRdb's copy has only in-frame clones and leaves some out. The table includes tens of thousands of clones, around 82% detected once. Autoimmune disease history or systemic immunosuppression meant exclusion. The source is an adult with an advanced solid tumor such as melanoma, head and neck, liver or kidney cancer. The sequencing here drew on CD4+ or CD8+ T cells sorted from blood, taken in a trial of the OX40 agonist ivuxolimab.

The CDR3 region is CASRSQGRGDTEAFF. The CDR3 coding sequence is TGTGCCAGCAGATCACAGGGAAGGGGAGACACTGAAGCTTTCTTT. The gene calls are TRBV6-4 and TRBJ1-1; a possible D gene is TRBD1 (6 bases). The CDR3 consists of 15 residues. V lost 6 bases, J lost 3 bases, and 17 bases lay in between. Per the germline V gene, CDR1 is MRHNA and CDR2 is SNTAGT.